The next 11 T cell receptor beta chains were all read from a single sample in a study of molecular identifiers for immune sequencing clone quantification. TCRdb re-called the PCR reads with MiXCR, one entry per CDR3 protein. Of around 70,000 distinct CDR3 sequences listed, 18% are singletons. The sequenced material came from naive CD8+ T cells from blood, with Jurkat cell RNA spiked in. Subset here: FACS-sorted CD8+CD4-CCR7+CD45RA+ naive T cells. These TCRs come from a human donor in good health. Some libraries in this study had Jurkat cell RNA spiked in.

This clonotype was detected ten times or more. J is TRBJ2-6 and V is TRBV29-1; 7 nucleotides agree with TRBD1. Germline V lookup: CDR1 SQVTM, CDR2 ANQGSEA. This CDR3 contains 17 residues. V was clipped by 3 bases and J by 0 bases; unmatched bases: 8. The CDR3 nucleotides are TGCAGCGTTGACACCGGGACAGTTAACTCTGGGGCCAACGTCCTGACTTTC. Protein product: CSVDTGTVNSGANVLTF.

This clonotype was recorded many times. The chain joins TRBV2 to TRBJ2-2; 10 positions match TRBD1. Trimming at V came to 6 bases and at J to 6 bases, leaving 7 bases not matched to a gene. Per the germline V gene, CDR1 is SNHLY and CDR2 is FYNNEI. This CDR3 spans 15 amino acids. CDR3 sequence (DNA): TGTGCCAGCAGCTCTGGGACAGGGGCGGCCGGGGAGCTGTTTTTT. Protein product: CASSSGTGAAGELFF.

This clonotype occurred many times. The chain joins TRBV7-9 to TRBJ2-3; the match to TRBD2 covers 8 bases. The CDR3 covers 16 residues. V lost 3 bases to trimming and J lost 6 bases; unmatched junction nucleotides: 11. Germline V gene data show CDR1 as SEHNR and CDR2 as FQNEAQ (reference sequence). The CDR3 sequence: CASSLAPGLGVDTQYF. The CDR3 region has the DNA TGTGCCAGCAGCTTGGCGCCGGGACTAGGTGTGGATACGCAGTATTTT.

The genes are TRBV20-1 and TRBJ2-7; 9 bases map to TRBD2. Unmatched junction bases numbered 11, after V lost 2 bases and J lost 6 bases. This CDR3 has 15 amino acids. Per the germline V gene, CDR1 is DFQATT and CDR2 is SNEGSKA (reference sequence). CDR3: CSARPLAGVWFEQYF. CDR3 sequence (DNA): TGCAGTGCTAGACCCTTAGCGGGAGTTTGGTTCGAGCAGTACTTC.

The sample holds many counts of this clonotype. V is TRBV19 and J is TRBJ2-7; D tentatively reads TRBD1 or TRBD2 (5 bases each). The CDR3 extends over 14 amino acids. In germline, CDR1 is LNHDA, CDR2 SQIVND (reference sequence). V gave up 3 bases and J gave up 4 bases, with 13 bases separating them. CDR3: CASSILGTQYEQYF. The DNA of the CDR3 is TGTGCCAGTAGTATTCTCGGGACCCAGTACGAGCAGTACTTC.

On this clonotype itself: A clone one base away is much larger, so this may be a read error. The rearrangement uses TRBV6-1 and TRBJ2-7, with D hard to call. The CDR3 is made up of 13 amino acids. Looked up from germline, CDR1 is MNHNS and CDR2 is SASEGT. In nucleotides, the CDR3 is TGTGCCAGCGGTGAAACGGCCACCTACGAGCAGTACTTC. Translation: CASGETATYEQYF.

This clonotype was found a few times. The chain links TRBV11-2 to TRBJ2-7; 11 positions match TRBD2. The CDR3 spans 15 residues. The germline CDR1 and CDR2 sequences are SGHAT and FQNNGV. V was clipped by 4 bases and J by 6 bases; unmatched bases: 8. CDR3 sequence (DNA): TGTGCCAGCAGCTCATTAGCGGGAGGGCAGAGCGAGCAGTACTTC. Its protein product is CASSSLAGGQSEQYF.

This clonotype was counted a few times. This sequence may be a read error, since a much larger clone differs from it by one base. The chain's CDR3 is CVSSVGAGGTGELFF. The CDR3 region has the DNA TGTGTCAGCAGCGTAGGGGCGGGAGGCACCGGGGAGCTGTTTTTT. The V and J genes are TRBV9 and TRBJ2-2; 8 positions match TRBD2. There are 15 residues in the CDR3. The germline CDR1 and CDR2 sequences are SGDLS and YYNGEE.

In the case of this clonotype: A read error may explain this, as a much larger clone is one base away. V gene TRBV27 combines with J gene TRBJ2-1; tentatively, D is TRBD2 (5 bases). Germline V gene lookup returns CDR1 MNHEY and CDR2 SMNVEV (reference sequence). The CDR3 extends over 11 amino acids. CDR3: CASSTGNEQSF. CDR3 in DNA: TGTGCCAGTTCTACGGGGAATGAGCAGTCCTTC.

This clonotype has ten or more counts. The V call is TRBV6-2 or TRBV6-3, the J call TRBJ2-2, with TRBD1 identical over 10 bases. Per the germline V gene, CDR1 is MNHEY and CDR2 is SVGEGT. This CDR3 has 15 amino acids. Germline trimming cut 6 bases from V and 3 bases from J; bases unmatched to any gene: 4. CDR3 region: CASRRQGADTGELFF. The CDR3 DNA reads as TGTGCCAGCAGACGACAGGGGGCGGACACCGGGGAGCTGTTTTTT.

This clonotype occurred many times. The chain carries TRBV21-1 and TRBJ2-7; the D call in the table, TRBD1, was not verified against the DNA. TRBV21-1 is noted as a pseudogene. CDR3 size: 17 residues. For the CDR3, the DNA is TGTGCCAGCAGCAAAGTAGACGAGACAGGGATCTCCTACGAGCAGTACTTC. This encodes CASSKVDETGISYEQYF.